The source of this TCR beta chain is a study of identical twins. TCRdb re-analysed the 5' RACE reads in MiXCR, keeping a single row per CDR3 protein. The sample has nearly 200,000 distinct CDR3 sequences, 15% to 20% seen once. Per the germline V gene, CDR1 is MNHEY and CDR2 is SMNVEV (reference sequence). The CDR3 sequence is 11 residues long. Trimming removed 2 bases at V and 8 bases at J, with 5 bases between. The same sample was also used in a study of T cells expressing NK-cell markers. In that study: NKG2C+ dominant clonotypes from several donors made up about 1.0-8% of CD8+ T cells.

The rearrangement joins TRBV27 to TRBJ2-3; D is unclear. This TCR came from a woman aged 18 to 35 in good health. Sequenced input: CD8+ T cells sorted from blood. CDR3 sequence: CASSLGVTQYF. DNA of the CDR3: TGTGCCAGCAGTTTAGGGGTTACGCAGTATTTT.